The 9 T cell receptor beta chains in this list originate from one sample, sequenced in a study of CD8+ T cells in alopecia areata. Sample treatment: oral pan-JAK inhibitor, 5-10 mg twice daily. RNA, once extracted, was reverse transcribed into cDNA for use as the sequencing template. Repertoires were generated with immunoSEQ multiplex PCR, while TCRdb's copy carries only in-frame clones and drops some. The sample contains roughly 210,000 clones, 40% to 55% of which appear only once. The sample was CD4+ T cells sorted from blood, taken around week 37, from a patient treated with tofacitinib. The receptor set was obtained from a human donor with alopecia areata.

This chain connects TRBV4-2 to TRBJ2-7; TRBD2 agrees at 10 bases. Germline V gene sequence: CDR1 LGHNA, CDR2 YNFKEQ. J lost 6 bases, V lost 1 base, and 3 bases had no gene match. The length of the CDR3 is 14 residues. The CDR3 protein is CASSQVLAGGEQYF. CDR3 bases: TGTGCCAGCAGCCAAGTCTTAGCGGGAGGCGAGCAGTACTTC.

The chain is built from TRBV7-2 and TRBJ2-5; D assignment may be TRBD1 or TRBD2 (6 bases each). This CDR3 contains 15 residues. V gave up 2 bases and J gave up 5 bases, with 15 bases separating them. Per germline, CDR1 SGHTA and CDR2 FQGNSA. CDR3 in DNA: TGTGCCAGCAGCTTATCCGCCAGGAGGGGGGAGACCCAGTACTTC. This sequence encodes CASSLSARRGETQYF.

V gene TRBV6-1 combines with J gene TRBJ2-7, with D possibly being TRBD2 (6 bases). This CDR3 has 16 residues. Trimming stripped 2 bases from V and 2 bases from J, with 16 bases between. The germline V gene has CDR1 MNHNS and CDR2 SASEGT. The CDR3 nucleotides are TGTGCCAGCAGTGAATTGATGGGAGGCCTTACCTACGAGCAGTACTTC. This gives the protein CASSELMGGLTYEQYF.

This clone turned up a few times. J is TRBJ1-2 and V is TRBV6-6, with 10 bases aligning to TRBD1. Germline V gene data show CDR1 as MNHNY and CDR2 as SVGAGI (reference sequence). V shed 6 bases and J 5 bases; nucleotides not matched to a gene: 6. This CDR3 has 14 residues. CDR3: CASSDRGRRYGYTF. The DNA for the CDR3 is TGTGCCAGCAGCGACAGGGGGCGTCGTTATGGCTACACCTTC.

The gene calls are TRBV28 and TRBJ1-5; weak D call: TRBD1 (5 bases). Between the trimmed V and J ends, which lost 5 bases and 7 bases, there was a span of 9 bases. Germline V gene data show CDR1 as MDHEN and CDR2 as SYDVKM. The CDR3 consists of 12 residues. Written as DNA, the CDR3 is TGTGCCAGCAGTATGGGGGTCCAGCCCCAGCATTTT. It specifies CASSMGVQPQHF.

The J gene is TRBJ2-1, the V gene TRBV5-1, with 8 bases lining up with TRBD2. Germline V gene data show CDR1 as SGHRS and CDR2 as YFSETQ. The CDR3 is made up of 15 amino acids. The trim removed 0 bases at V and 6 bases at J, leaving 5 bases unmatched. CDR3 in DNA: TGCGCCAGCAGCTTGGTAGCGGGATGGCCCAATGAGCAGTTCTTC. Its translation: CASSLVAGWPNEQFF.

The chain carries TRBV7-9 and TRBJ2-1, with 7 positions matching TRBD2. The CDR3 totals 13 residues. Germline V CDR1 and CDR2: SEHNR, FQNEAQ (reference sequence). The ends lost 3 bases at V and 9 bases at J; junction bases unmatched: 5. The CDR3 DNA reads as TGTGCCAGCAGCTTTGGACTAGTGGGTGAGCAGTTCTTC. Amino acid sequence: CASSFGLVGEQFF.

The chain combines TRBV27 with TRBJ2-2; 8 bases are shared with TRBD2. The V gene end was trimmed by 6 bases and the J gene end by 4 bases; junction bases not matched to a gene: 10. Germline-derived CDR1 and CDR2 are MNHEY and SMNVEV (reference sequence). The length of the CDR3 is 16 residues. The CDR3 region has the DNA TGTGCCAGCAGGGTTCTAACTAGCGGAGGCACCGGGGAGCTGTTTTTT. Translating it yields CASRVLTSGGTGELFF.

The J gene is TRBJ1-1, the V gene TRBV29-1, with unresolved D. The germline V gene has CDR1 SQVTM and CDR2 ANQGSEA. This CDR3 contains 13 residues. V lost 3 bases and J lost 1, with 9 bases in between. The CDR3 bases are TGCAGCGTTGAGAGATGGGCGAACACTGAAGCTTTCTTT. Encoded protein: CSVERWANTEAFF. The full variable domain, with the rest looked up from reference TRBV29-1 and TRBJ1-1, is SAVISQKPSRDICQRGTSLTIQCQVDSQVTMMFWYRQQPGQSLTLIATANQGSEATYESGFVIDKFPISRPNLTFSTLTVSNMSPEDSSIYLCSVERWANTEAFFGQGTRLTVV.